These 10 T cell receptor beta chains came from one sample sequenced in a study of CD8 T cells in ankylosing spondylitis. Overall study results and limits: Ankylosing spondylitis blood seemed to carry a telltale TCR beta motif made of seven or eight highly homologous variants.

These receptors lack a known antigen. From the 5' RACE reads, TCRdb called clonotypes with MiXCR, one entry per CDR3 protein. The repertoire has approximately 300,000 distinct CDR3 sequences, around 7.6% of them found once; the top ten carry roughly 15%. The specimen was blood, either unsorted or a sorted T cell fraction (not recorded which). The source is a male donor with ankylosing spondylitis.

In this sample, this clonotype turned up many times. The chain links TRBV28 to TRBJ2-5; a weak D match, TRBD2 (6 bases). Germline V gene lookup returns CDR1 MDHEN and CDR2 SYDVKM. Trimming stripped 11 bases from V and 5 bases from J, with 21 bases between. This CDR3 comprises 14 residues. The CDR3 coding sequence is TGTGCCTCCTCGGAGGGGACGACACCGGAGACCCAGTACTTC. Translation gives CASSEGTTPETQYF.

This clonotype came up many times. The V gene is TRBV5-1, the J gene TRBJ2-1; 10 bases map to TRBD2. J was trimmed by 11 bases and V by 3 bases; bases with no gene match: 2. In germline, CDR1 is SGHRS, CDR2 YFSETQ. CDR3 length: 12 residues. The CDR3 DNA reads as TGCGCCAGCAGCTGGACTAGCGGAAAGCAGTTCTTC. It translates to CASSWTSGKQFF.

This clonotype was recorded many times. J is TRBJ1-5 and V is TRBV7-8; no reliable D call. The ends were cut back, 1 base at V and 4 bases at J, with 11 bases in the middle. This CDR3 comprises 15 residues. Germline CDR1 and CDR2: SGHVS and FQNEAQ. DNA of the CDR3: TGTGCCAGCAGCTTAGGTCGGGGTCTGAATCAGCCCCAGCATTTT. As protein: CASSLGRGLNQPQHF.

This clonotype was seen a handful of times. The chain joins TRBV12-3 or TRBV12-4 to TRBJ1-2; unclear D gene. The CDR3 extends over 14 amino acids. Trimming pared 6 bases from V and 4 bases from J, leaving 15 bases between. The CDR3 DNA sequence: TGTGCCAGCAGCCCCTACCAAGGTGGCTATGGCTACACCTTC. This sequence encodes CASSPYQGGYGYTF.

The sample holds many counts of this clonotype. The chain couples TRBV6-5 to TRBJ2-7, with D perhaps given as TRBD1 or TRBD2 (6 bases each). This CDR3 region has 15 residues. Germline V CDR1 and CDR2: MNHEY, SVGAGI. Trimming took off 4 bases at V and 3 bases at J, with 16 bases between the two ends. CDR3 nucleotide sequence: TGTGCCAGCAGTTTCCGATTGGGGGGCCACTACGAGCAGTACTTC. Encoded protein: CASSFRLGGHYEQYF.

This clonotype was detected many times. CDR3 loop: CASSQGIAGAGADTQYF. As DNA, the CDR3 is TGTGCCAGCAGCCAAGGGATAGCGGGAGCGGGAGCAGATACGCAGTATTTT. The chain carries TRBV4-2 and TRBJ2-3; 9 nucleotides line up with TRBD2. The CDR3 sequence is 17 residues long. V lost 1 base and J lost 4; bases outside the gene matches: 9. CDR1 LGHNA and CDR2 YNFKEQ come from the germline V gene.

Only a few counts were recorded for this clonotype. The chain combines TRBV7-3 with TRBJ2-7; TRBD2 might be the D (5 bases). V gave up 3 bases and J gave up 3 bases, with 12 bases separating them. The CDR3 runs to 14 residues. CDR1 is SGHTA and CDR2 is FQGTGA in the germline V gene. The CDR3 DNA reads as TGTGCCAGCAGCTTGGACCCGGGGAACTACGAGCAGTACTTC. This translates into CASSLDPGNYEQYF. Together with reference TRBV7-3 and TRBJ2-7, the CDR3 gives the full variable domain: GAGVSQTPSNKVTEKGKYVELRCDPISGHTALYWYRQSLGQGPEFLIYFQGTGAADDSGLPNDRFFAVRPEGSVSTLKIQRTERGDSAVYLCASSLDPGNYEQYFGPGTRLTVT.

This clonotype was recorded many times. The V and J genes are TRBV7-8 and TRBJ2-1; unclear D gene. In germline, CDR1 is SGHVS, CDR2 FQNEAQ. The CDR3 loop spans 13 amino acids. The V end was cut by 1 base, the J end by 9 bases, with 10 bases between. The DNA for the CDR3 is TGTGCCAGCAGCTTAGATTCGTCGGGTGAGCAGTTCTTC. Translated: CASSLDSSGEQFF.

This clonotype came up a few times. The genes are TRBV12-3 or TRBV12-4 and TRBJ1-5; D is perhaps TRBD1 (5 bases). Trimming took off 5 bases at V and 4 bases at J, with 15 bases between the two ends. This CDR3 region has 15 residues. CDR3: CASSPPGRLNQPQHF. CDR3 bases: TGTGCCAGCAGTCCGCCGGGACGGTTAAATCAGCCCCAGCATTTT.

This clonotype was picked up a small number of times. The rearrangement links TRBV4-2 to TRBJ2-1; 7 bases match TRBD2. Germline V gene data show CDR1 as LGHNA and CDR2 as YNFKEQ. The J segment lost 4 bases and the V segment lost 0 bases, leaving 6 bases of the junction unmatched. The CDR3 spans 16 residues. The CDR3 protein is CASSQDWRETYNEQFF. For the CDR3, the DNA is TGTGCCAGCAGCCAAGATTGGCGGGAGACATACAATGAGCAGTTCTTC.